What follows are 16 T cell receptor beta chains derived from one specimen sequenced in a study of cytomegalovirus exposure and HLA in healthy donors. PCR involved 60 Vbeta and 13 Jbeta primers. Repertoires were generated with immunoSEQ multiplex PCR, while TCRdb's copy carries only in-frame clones and drops some. The repertoire holds around 110,000 clones, with roughly two thirds as singletons. The sequencing input was PBMCs. The source of these receptors is a woman in her 30s in good health and CMV-seronegative.

This clone was seen a few times. This rearrangement joins TRBV5-1 to TRBJ2-1; D not resolved. Germline V gene sequence: CDR1 SGHRS, CDR2 YFSETQ. Trimming cost V 0 bases and J 5 bases, with 9 bases left between them. The CDR3 is 14 residues long. CDR3 residues: CASSLDLRNNEQFF. CDR3 in DNA: TGCGCCAGCAGCTTGGATTTGCGTAACAATGAGCAGTTCTTC. The whole variable domain, filled in from reference TRBV5-1 and TRBJ2-1, reads KAGVTQTPRYLIKTRGQQVTLSCSPISGHRSVSWYQQTPGQGLQFLFEYFSETQRNKGNFPGRFSGRQFSNSRSEMNVSTLELGDSALYLCASSLDLRNNEQFFGPGTRLTVL.

The chain joins TRBV4-1 to TRBJ2-7; D might be TRBD1 (6 bases). The V gene lost 4 bases and the J gene lost 0 bases, with 16 bases spanning the gap. The length of the CDR3 is 16 residues. Germline assignment: CDR1 MGHRA and CDR2 YSYEKL. This CDR3 reads CASSLTSTGYSYEQYF. DNA of the CDR3: TGCGCCAGCAGCCTAACATCGACAGGCTACTCCTACGAGCAGTACTTC.

The chain links TRBV4-1 to TRBJ2-1, with TRBD2 identical over 8 bases. Germline V gives CDR1 MGHRA, CDR2 YSYEKL. The CDR3 extends over 15 amino acids. V was pared by 4 bases and J by 3 bases, with 5 bases of the junction left unmatched. The CDR3 is CASSPTGTSYNEQFF. Written as DNA, the CDR3 is TGCGCCAGCAGCCCTACCGGGACTAGCTACAATGAGCAGTTCTTC.

The rearrangement links TRBV6-1 to TRBJ1-2, with D unresolved. The V end lost 0 bases, the J end lost 4 bases, and 9 bases lay between the germline ends. Germline CDR1 reads MNHNS; CDR2 reads SASEGT. The CDR3 consists of 14 residues. The CDR3 DNA sequence: TGTGCCAGCAGTGAAGCCGTAATCGGCTATGGCTACACCTTC. Translation: CASSEAVIGYGYTF.

This clone was recorded only once. The chain has TRBV18 and TRBJ2-2; 9 bases agree with TRBD1. The J segment lost 7 bases and the V segment lost 2 bases, leaving 14 bases of the junction unmatched. The CDR3 consists of 18 residues. Per the germline V gene, CDR1 is KGHSH and CDR2 is LQKENI. CDR3 sequence (DNA): TGTGCCAGCTCACCATTCGGACAGGGGCCCATTACTGGCGGGGAGCTGTTTTTT. It encodes CASSPFGQGPITGGELFF.

The chain carries TRBV4-1 and TRBJ1-1; the D gene is possibly TRBD1 (6 bases). Per germline, CDR1 MGHRA and CDR2 YSYEKL. V dropped 1 base and J dropped 5 bases, with 14 bases sitting between them. This CDR3 comprises 15 residues. This CDR3 reads CASSQGDNPWTEAFF. The CDR3 DNA sequence: TGCGCCAGCAGCCAAGGGGACAACCCGTGGACTGAAGCTTTCTTT.

The chain uses TRBV6-4 and TRBJ2-1; a possible D gene is TRBD1 (5 bases). The CDR3 spans 16 residues. Trimming cost V 4 bases and J 0 bases, with 13 bases left between them. Germline CDR1 and CDR2: MRHNA and SNTAGT. The CDR3 bases are TGTGCCAGCAGTGTAGAAGGGGTGGACTCCTACAATGAGCAGTTCTTC. Its translation is CASSVEGVDSYNEQFF.

The table lists this clone with a few counts. The gene calls are TRBV5-1 and TRBJ1-1; 10 positions agree with TRBD1. This CDR3 region has 16 residues. Germline CDR1 and CDR2: SGHRS and YFSETQ. The J segment lost 5 bases and the V segment lost 5 bases, leaving 12 bases of the junction unmatched. DNA for the CDR3: TGCGCCAGCAGTCACGGTGGAGGACAGGGGGGAACTGAAGCTTTCTTT. Protein product: CASSHGGGQGGTEAFF. Full variable domain (remainder filled in from reference TRBV5-1 and TRBJ1-1): KAGVTQTPRYLIKTRGQQVTLSCSPISGHRSVSWYQQTPGQGLQFLFEYFSETQRNKGNFPGRFSGRQFSNSRSEMNVSTLELGDSALYLCASSHGGGQGGTEAFFGQGTRLTVV.

This clone turned up a few times. In DNA, the CDR3 is TGCGCCAGCAGCCAAAACCACCGGGGGGGGAGTTACGAGCAGTACTTC. Translated, it gives CASSQNHRGGSYEQYF. This sequence joins TRBV4-3 and TRBJ2-7, with 8 bases identical to TRBD2. CDR1 and CDR2 (germline): LGHNA, YSLEER. The ends lost 2 bases at V and 4 bases at J; junction bases unmatched: 10. The CDR3 covers 16 residues.

V and J are TRBV5-4 and TRBJ2-1; the D gene is possibly TRBD2 (6 bases). The CDR3 covers 14 residues. Germline V gene sequence: CDR1 SGHNT, CDR2 YYREEE (reference sequence). The V end lost 1 base, the J end lost 6 bases, and 11 bases lay between the germline ends. The CDR3 region has the DNA TGTGCCAGCAGCTTGAATGTGGGAGGCAATGAGCAGTTCTTC. Residues: CASSLNVGGNEQFF. Variable domain in full (rest from reference TRBV5-4 and TRBJ2-1): ETGVTQSPTHLIKTRGQQVTLRCSSQSGHNTVSWYQQALGQGPQFIFQYYREEENGRGNFPPRFSGLQFPNYSSELNVNALELDDSALYLCASSLNVGGNEQFFGPGTRLTVL.

The chain links TRBV5-1 to TRBJ1-1; TRBD1 matches 11 bases. Trimming took 0 bases from V and 7 from J; bases not matched to a gene: 8. The CDR3 loop spans 16 amino acids. Germline V CDR1 and CDR2: SGHRS, YFSETQ. This chain's CDR3 is CASSLGTGGTRNEAFF. CDR3 sequence (DNA): TGCGCCAGCAGCTTGGGGACAGGGGGCACGCGTAATGAAGCTTTCTTT.

This clone was seen a handful of times. The chain has TRBV20-1 and TRBJ1-2; no clear D. CDR1 is DFQATT and CDR2 is SNEGSKA in the germline V gene (reference sequence). The V and J ends lost 3 bases and 5 bases respectively, with 7 bases between them. The CDR3 length is 11 residues. The CDR3 loop reads CSASVVYGYTF. CDR3 DNA: TGCAGTGCTAGTGTAGTTTATGGCTACACCTTC.

This sequence joins TRBV7-9 and TRBJ2-7, with D possibly matching TRBD2 (5 bases). CDR1 is SEHNR and CDR2 is FQNEAQ in the germline V gene (reference sequence). The V end was cut by 1 base, the J end by 7 bases, with 20 bases between. The CDR3 is made up of 16 amino acids. The CDR3 DNA follows: TGTGCCAGCAGCTTAGAGGGTCGGGATTCCTGGGGAGAGCAGTACTTC. It encodes CASSLEGRDSWGEQYF.

The chain carries TRBV5-1 and TRBJ2-5, with TRBD1 matching 10 bases. Germline CDR1 and CDR2: SGHRS and YFSETQ. This CDR3 contains 16 residues. J gave up 5 bases and V 2 bases, and 9 bases lay outside the gene matches. This chain's CDR3 is CASSLGGTGVFETQYF. CDR3 in DNA: TGCGCCAGCAGCTTAGGAGGGACAGGGGTCTTCGAGACCCAGTACTTC.

The chain has TRBV27 and TRBJ2-7, with D possibly being TRBD2 (6 bases). Deletions cut 6 bases from V and 3 bases from J, with 15 bases between. CDR3 length: 14 residues. In germline, CDR1 is MNHEY, CDR2 SMNVEV (reference sequence). CDR3 nucleotide sequence: TGTGCCAGCAGCCGGGACTTTGGAATCTACGAGCAGTACTTC. Its translation: CASSRDFGIYEQYF.

This rearrangement joins TRBV18 to TRBJ1-5, with a weak D call TRBD1 (6 bases). The germline V and J ends were trimmed by 6 bases and 5 bases, with 14 bases remaining between them. Germline CDR1 KGHSH, CDR2 LQKENI. The CDR3 is 14 amino acids. The CDR3 nucleotides read TGTGCCAGCTCCGTTGCGACAGGCCATCAGCCCCAGCATTTT. Its protein is CASSVATGHQPQHF.